A selection of T cell receptor beta chains follows, all from one sample in a study of shared T cell receptors in the human thymus. Measured with immunoSEQ multiplex PCR; TCRdb has only the in-frame clones, and not every one. Counted here are under 850,000 clones, around nine tenths occurring once; the ten biggest clones make up roughly 0.0097%. The sample was also reused in another study, on human thymus T cells.

The sequencing sample was made of thymocytes. The receptor set was obtained from a boy in the first two years of life with a congenital heart defect. Each CDR3 is given without its conserved first and last residue. A row's size may be missing; if present it is once, few, many or a size class.

-	TRBV6-6	TRBJ1-5	ASIDARGPCSQPQH
-	TRBV11-3	TRBJ2-1	ASSSPLRGEQF
-	TRBV7-2	TRBJ1-1	ASSPPRRLNTEAF
-	TRBV5-5	TRBJ1-2	ASSGYTGHPANYGYT
-	TRBV6-4	TRBJ2-3	ASNEGLAGEGDTQY
-	TRBV4-2	TRBJ2-3	ASSQGTSDTDTQY
-	TRBV15	TRBJ2-1	ATSRALVAGAQHNEQF
-	TRBV28	TRBJ2-4	ASSIRTSGAEVQY
-	TRBV30	TRBJ2-7	AWSVLSSLFSEQY
-	TRBV7-9	-	ASSLLSGTGVSYEQY
-	TRBV27	TRBJ1-2	ASSPDSLAGYT
-	TRBV7-9	TRBJ2-7	ASSNHRGNIPYEQY
once	TRBV7-9	TRBJ1-2	ASSLGPGNYGYT
-	TRBV29-1	TRBJ2-5	SVGGTGRTKEQY
-	TRBV4-3	TRBJ2-2	ASSQDRGPTGELF
-	TRBV21-1	TRBJ2-1	ASSKGIQREGQKYNEQF
-	TRBV9	TRBJ2-5	ASSVDLAQETQY
-	TRBV14	TRBJ2-5	ASSTQRTLEPQETQY
-	TRBV4-3	TRBJ2-3	ASQRLADRTDTQY
-	TRBV7-9	TRBJ1-4	ASSSDRGGTNEKLF
-	TRBV4-2	TRBJ2-4	ASSQEGQGMVAKNIQY
-	TRBV28	TRBJ1-2	ASSGGDRGNYGYT
-	TRBV28	TRBJ2-1	ASSLQDPSYNEQF
-	TRBV11-2	TRBJ1-1	ASSLGANPNTEAF
once	TRBV15	TRBJ2-3	ATSRRETSGSFTDTQY
-	TRBV29-1	TRBJ1-4	SVRGEGEKLF
-	TRBV19	TRBJ2-7	ASSPGTSGYYEQY
-	TRBV7-9	TRBJ2-3	ASSLISSGRQAASYTQY
once	TRBV28	TRBJ2-7	ASSLRDFSYEQY
-	TRBV4-1	TRBJ2-3	ASSYGGSDTQY
-	TRBV10-2	TRBJ1-5	ASRDINQPQH
few	TRBV27	TRBJ2-1	ASSSKGDEQF
-	TRBV23-1	TRBJ2-7	ASSQAGSGRAGGEQY
-	TRBV21-1	TRBJ2-3	ASSKVGSGTDTQY
-	TRBV27	TRBJ1-1	ATLNRDKTLGAF
-	TRBV2	TRBJ2-7	ASSERGGEQY
-	TRBV7-8	TRBJ2-7	ASALAGNEQY
-	TRBV4-2	TRBJ2-3	ASSQRTGGLGADTQY
-	TRBV10-3	TRBJ2-7	AIRRTATLYEQY
-	TRBV7-9	TRBJ1-2	ASSGGSDYGYT
-	TRBV9	TRBJ2-7	ASSVQGGEQY
-	TRBV7-2	TRBJ2-7	ASSFHQGGEQY
-	TRBV9	TRBJ2-3	ASSGTGLAGPGDTQY
once	TRBV7-8	TRBJ2-7	ASSDRDTSYEQY
-	TRBV30	TRBJ1-2	AWSGGTVSSNYGYT
-	TRBV5-4	TRBJ2-5	ASSPGTAPQY
few	TRBV11-3	TRBJ2-1	ASSLEGTSGWNEQF